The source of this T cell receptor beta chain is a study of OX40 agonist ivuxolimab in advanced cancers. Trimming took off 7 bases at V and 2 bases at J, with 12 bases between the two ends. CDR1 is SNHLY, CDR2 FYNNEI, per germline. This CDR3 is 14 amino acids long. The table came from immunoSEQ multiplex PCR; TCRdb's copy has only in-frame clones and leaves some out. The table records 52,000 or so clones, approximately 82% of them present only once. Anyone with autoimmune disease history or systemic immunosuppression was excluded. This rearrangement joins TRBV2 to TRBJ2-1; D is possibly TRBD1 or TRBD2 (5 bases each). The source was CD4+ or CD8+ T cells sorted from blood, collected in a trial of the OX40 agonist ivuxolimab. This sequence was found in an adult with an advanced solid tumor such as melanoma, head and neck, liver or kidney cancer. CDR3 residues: CASTPGRTYNEQFF. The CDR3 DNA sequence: TGTGCCAGCACCCCGGGACGAACCTACAATGAGCAGTTCTTC.